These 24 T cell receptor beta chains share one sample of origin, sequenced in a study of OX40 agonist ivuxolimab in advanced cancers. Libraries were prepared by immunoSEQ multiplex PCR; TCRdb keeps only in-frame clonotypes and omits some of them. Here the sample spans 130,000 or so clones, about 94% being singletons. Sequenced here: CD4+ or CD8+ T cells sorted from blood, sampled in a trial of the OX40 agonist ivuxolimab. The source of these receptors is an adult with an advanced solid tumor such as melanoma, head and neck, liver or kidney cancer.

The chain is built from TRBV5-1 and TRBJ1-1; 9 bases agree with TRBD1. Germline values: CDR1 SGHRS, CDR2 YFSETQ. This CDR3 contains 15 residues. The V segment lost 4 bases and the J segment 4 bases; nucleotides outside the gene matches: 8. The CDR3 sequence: CASSTYRGRSTEAFF. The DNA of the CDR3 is TGCGCCAGCAGCACCTACAGGGGGCGTAGCACTGAAGCTTTCTTT.

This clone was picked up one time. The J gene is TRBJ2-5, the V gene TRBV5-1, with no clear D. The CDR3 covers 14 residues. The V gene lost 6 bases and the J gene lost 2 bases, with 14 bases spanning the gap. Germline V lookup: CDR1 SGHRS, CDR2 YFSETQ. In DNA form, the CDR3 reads TGCGCCAGCACCCTCAGTGGTCGACAAGAGACCCAGTACTTC. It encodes CASTLSGRQETQYF.

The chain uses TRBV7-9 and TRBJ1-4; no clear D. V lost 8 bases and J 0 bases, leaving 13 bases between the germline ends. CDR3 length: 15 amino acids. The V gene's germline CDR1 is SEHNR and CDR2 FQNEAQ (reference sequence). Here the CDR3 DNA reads TGTGCCAGCGGAGACCTCGGGGCAACTAATGAAAAACTGTTTTTT. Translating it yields CASGDLGATNEKLFF.

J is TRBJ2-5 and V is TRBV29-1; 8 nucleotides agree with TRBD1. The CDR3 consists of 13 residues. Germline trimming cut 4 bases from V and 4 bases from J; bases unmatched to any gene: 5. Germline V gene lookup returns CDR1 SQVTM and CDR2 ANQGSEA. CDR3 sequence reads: CSVGQGALETQYF. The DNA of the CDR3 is TGCAGCGTTGGTCAGGGGGCACTAGAGACCCAGTACTTC.

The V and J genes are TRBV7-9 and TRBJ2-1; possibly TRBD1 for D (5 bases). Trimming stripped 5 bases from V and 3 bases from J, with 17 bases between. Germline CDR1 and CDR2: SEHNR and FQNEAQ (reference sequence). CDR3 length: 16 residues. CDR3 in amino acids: CASSNGAVAYYNEQFF. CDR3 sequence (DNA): TGTGCCAGCAGCAATGGGGCGGTAGCATACTACAATGAGCAGTTCTTC.

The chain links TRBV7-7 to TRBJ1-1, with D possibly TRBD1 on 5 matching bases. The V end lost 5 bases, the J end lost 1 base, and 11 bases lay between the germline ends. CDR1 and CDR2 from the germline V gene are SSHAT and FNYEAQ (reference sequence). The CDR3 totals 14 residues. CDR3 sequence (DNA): TGTGCCAGCAGCCCCCGACAGACGAACACTGAAGCTTTCTTT. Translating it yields CASSPRQTNTEAFF.

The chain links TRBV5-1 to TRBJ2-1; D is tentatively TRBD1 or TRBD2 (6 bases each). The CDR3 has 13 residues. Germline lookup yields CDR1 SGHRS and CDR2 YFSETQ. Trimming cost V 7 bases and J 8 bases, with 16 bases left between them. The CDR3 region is CASFGGSVHEQFF. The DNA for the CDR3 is TGCGCCAGCTTCGGGGGCTCGGTCCATGAGCAGTTCTTC.

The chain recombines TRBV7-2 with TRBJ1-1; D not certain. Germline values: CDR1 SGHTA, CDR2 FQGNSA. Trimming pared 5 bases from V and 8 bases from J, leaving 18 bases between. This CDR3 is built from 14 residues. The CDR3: CASSLLTRTQEAFF. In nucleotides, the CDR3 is TGTGCCAGCAGCCTCCTTACACGAACACAAGAAGCTTTCTTT. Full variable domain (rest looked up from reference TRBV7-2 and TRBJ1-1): GAGVSQSPSNKVTEKGKDVELRCDPISGHTALYWYRQSLGQGLEFLIYFQGNSAPDKSGLPSDRFSAERTGGSVSTLTIQRTQQEDSAVYLCASSLLTRTQEAFFGQGTRLTVV.

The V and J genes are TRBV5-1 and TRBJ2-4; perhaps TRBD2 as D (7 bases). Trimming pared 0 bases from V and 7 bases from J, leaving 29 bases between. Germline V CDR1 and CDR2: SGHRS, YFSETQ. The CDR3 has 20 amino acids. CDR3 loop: CASSLGTGGSGAPGWNIQYF. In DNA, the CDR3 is TGCGCCAGCAGCTTGGGGACCGGGGGGTCAGGGGCCCCGGGATGGAACATTCAGTACTTC. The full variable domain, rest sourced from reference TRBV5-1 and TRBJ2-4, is KAGVTQTPRYLIKTRGQQVTLSCSPISGHRSVSWYQQTPGQGLQFLFEYFSETQRNKGNFPGRFSGRQFSNSRSEMNVSTLELGDSALYLCASSLGTGGSGAPGWNIQYFGAGTRLSVL.

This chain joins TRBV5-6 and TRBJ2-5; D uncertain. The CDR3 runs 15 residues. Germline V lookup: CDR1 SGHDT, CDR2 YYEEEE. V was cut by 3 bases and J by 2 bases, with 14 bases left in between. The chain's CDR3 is CASSSLPDIQETQYF. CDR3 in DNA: TGTGCCAGCAGCTCCCTACCAGACATACAAGAGACCCAGTACTTC.

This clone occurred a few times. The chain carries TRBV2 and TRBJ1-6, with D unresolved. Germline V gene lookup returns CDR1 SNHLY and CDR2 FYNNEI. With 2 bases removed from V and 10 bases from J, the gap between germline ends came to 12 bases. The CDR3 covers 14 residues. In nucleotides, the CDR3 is TGTGCCAGCAGTGAAATGCGGGAGGGATCACCCCTCCACTTT. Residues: CASSEMREGSPLHF.

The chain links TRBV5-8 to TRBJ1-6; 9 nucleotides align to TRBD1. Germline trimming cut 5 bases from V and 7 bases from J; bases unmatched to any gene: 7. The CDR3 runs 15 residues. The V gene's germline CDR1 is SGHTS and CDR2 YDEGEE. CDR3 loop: CASRLGQGRNSPLHF. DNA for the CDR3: TGTGCCAGCAGGCTCGGACAGGGGCGAAATTCACCCCTCCACTTT. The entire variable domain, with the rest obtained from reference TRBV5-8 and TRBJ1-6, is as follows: EAGVTQSPTHLIKTRGQQATLRCSPISGHTSVYWYQQALGLGLQFLLWYDEGEERNRGNFPPRFSGRQFPNYSSELNVNALELEDSALYLCASRLGQGRNSPLHFGNGTRLTVT.

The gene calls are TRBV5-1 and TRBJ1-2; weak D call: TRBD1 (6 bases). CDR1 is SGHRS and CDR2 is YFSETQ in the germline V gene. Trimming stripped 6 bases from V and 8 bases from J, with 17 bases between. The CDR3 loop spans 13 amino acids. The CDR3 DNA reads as TGCGCCAGCACCCTCGGGGGGGCGGAGGGCTACACCTTC. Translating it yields CASTLGGAEGYTF. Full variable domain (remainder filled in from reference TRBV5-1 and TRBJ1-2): KAGVTQTPRYLIKTRGQQVTLSCSPISGHRSVSWYQQTPGQGLQFLFEYFSETQRNKGNFPGRFSGRQFSNSRSEMNVSTLELGDSALYLCASTLGGAEGYTFGSGTRLTVV.

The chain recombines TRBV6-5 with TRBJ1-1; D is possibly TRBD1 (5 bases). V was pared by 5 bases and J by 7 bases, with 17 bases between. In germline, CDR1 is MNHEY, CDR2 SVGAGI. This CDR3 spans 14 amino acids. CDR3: CASSRQPSGGEAFF. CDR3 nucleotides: TGTGCCAGCAGTCGACAGCCATCCGGGGGTGAAGCTTTCTTT.

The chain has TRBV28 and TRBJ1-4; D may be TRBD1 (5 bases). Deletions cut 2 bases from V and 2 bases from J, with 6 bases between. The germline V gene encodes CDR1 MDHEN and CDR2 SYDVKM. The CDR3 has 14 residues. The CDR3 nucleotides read TGTGCCAGCAGTTTACCAGGGACTAATGAAAAACTGTTTTTT. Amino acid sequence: CASSLPGTNEKLFF.

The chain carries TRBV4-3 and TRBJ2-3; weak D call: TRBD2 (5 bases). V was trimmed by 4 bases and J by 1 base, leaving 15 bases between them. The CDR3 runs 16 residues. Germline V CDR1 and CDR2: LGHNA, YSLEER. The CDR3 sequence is CASSPQPRGGTDTQYF. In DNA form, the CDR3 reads TGCGCCAGCAGCCCCCAGCCTCGGGGTGGCACAGATACGCAGTATTTT.

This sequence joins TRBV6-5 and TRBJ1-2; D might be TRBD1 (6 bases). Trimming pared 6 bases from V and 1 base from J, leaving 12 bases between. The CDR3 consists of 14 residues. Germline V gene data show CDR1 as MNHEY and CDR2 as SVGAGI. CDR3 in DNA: TGTGCCAGCAGCGTAGGACAGTTTAACTATGGCTACACCTTC. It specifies CASSVGQFNYGYTF.

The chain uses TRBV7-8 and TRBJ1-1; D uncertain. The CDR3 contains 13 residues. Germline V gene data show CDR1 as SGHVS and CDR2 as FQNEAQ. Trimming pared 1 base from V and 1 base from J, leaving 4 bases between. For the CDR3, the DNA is TGTGCCAGCAGCTTAGTCGAGAACACTGAAGCTTTCTTT. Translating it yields CASSLVENTEAFF.

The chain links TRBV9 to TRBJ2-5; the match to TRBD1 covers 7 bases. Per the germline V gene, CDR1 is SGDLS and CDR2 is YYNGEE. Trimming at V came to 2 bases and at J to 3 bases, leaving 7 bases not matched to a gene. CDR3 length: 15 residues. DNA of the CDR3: TGTGCCAGCAGCGTGAGGGACAGAGTAGAAGAGACCCAGTACTTC. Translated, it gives CASSVRDRVEETQYF.

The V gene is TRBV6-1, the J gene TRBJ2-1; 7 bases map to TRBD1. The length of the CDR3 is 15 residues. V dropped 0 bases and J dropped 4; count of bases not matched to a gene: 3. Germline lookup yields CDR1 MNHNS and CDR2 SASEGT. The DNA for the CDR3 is TGTGCCAGCAGTGAAGCGCCGGGACAGTACAATGAGCAGTTCTTC. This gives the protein CASSEAPGQYNEQFF.

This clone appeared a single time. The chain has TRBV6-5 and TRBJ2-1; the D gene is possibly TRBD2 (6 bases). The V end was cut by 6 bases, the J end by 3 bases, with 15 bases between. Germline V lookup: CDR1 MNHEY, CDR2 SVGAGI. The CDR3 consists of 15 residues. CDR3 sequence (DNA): TGTGCCAGCAGGGTGGGCGGGACCGACTACAATGAGCAGTTCTTC. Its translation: CASRVGGTDYNEQFF.

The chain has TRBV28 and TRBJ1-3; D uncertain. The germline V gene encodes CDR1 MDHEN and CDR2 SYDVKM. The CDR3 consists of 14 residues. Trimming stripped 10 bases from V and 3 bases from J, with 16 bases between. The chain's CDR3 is CATSGWNVGNTIYF. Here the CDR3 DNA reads TGTGCCACCTCCGGGTGGAATGTTGGAAACACCATATATTTT. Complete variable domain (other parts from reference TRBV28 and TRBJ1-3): DVKVTQSSRYLVKRTGEKVFLECVQDMDHENMFWYRQDPGLGLRLIYFSYDVKMKEKGDIPEGYSVSREKKERFSLILESASTNQTSMYLCATSGWNVGNTIYFGEGSWLTVV.

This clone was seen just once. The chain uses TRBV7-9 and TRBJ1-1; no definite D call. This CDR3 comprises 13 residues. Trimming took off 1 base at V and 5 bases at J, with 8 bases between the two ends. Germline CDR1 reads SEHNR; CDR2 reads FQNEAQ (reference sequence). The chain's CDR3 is CASSLGRVTEAFF. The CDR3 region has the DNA TGTGCCAGCAGCTTAGGAAGGGTAACTGAAGCTTTCTTT.

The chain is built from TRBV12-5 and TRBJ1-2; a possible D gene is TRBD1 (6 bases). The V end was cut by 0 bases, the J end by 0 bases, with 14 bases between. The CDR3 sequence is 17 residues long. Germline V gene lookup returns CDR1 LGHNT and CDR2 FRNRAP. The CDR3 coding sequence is TGTGCTAGTGGTTTGGTAACGGGGGCGGTAGCTAACTATGGCTACACCTTC. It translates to CASGLVTGAVANYGYTF.